This TCR beta chain originates from a study of Ad26.COV2.S vaccination and SARS-CoV-2 variants. Across the study: It was the COV1001 Ad26.COV2.S trial arm that included the donor. Study observations and caveats: Analyses that measured TCR breadth and depth may have underestimated total T cell responses. The breadth of spike-specific CD8+ and CD4+ T cell responses after vaccination was reportedly substantial.

The table came from immunoSEQ multiplex PCR; TCRdb's copy has only in-frame clones and leaves some out. Counted here are around 300,000 clones, about 88% occurring once; the ten biggest clones make up approximately 5.9%. Treatment indicated: some 20 received Ad26.COV2.S at low or high dose, single or two shots; about 5 received placebo; per-sample allocation not given. Collection of the samples took place on day 63 after the first injection of vaccine or placebo. What was given as vaccine was an Ad26 vector encoding Wuhan-strain SARS-CoV-2 spike. Trimming stripped 3 bases from V and 13 bases from J, with 16 bases between. Looked up from germline, CDR1 is MNHNS and CDR2 is SASEGT. This CDR3 region has 13 residues. This clone is a singleton in its sample. Its antigen is undetermined.

This rearrangement joins TRBV6-1 to TRBJ2-1, with D perhaps TRBD1 (5 bases). The receptor's source is a person aged 18-65 years who received the Ad26.COV2.S COVID-19 vaccine or a placebo. This sample comprised peripheral blood, obtained in a trial of Ad26.COV2.S vaccine versus placebo. The CDR3 nucleotides read TGTGCCAGCAGTGAGCGGCCTACAGGCTCCCAGTTCTTC. The encoded protein is CASSERPTGSQFF.